The TCR beta chain under discussion was sequenced for a study of regulatory T cells in long-lasting Graves disease. Trimming cost V 0 bases and J 7 bases, with 25 bases left between them. The CDR3 has 18 amino acids. Per germline, CDR1 DFQATT and CDR2 SNEGSKA (reference sequence). Noted time point: newly diagnosed GD, antithyroid drugs for less than 3 months. Construction of the TCR library relied on RNA isolated from PBMCs. In this sample, this clonotype turned up many times. The TCR beta library used iRepertoire HTBI primers with Arm-PCR amplification of CDR3. Via MiXCR, TCRdb re-called the multiplex PCR reads, giving one row per CDR3 protein. The top ten hold about 40% of the sample, which has about 320,000 distinct CDR3 sequences, over 15% seen once.

The chain employs TRBV20-1 and TRBJ2-1; no reliable D call. Sample: peripheral blood mononuclear cells (PBMCs), taken at new diagnosis, from a patient treated with antithyroid drugs. The source is a female donor with Graves disease. The DNA for the CDR3 is TGCAGTGCTAGAGATTTCTTACCCCAATCACGGATAAGTAATGAGCAGTTCTTC. It is translated as CSARDFLPQSRISNEQFF.